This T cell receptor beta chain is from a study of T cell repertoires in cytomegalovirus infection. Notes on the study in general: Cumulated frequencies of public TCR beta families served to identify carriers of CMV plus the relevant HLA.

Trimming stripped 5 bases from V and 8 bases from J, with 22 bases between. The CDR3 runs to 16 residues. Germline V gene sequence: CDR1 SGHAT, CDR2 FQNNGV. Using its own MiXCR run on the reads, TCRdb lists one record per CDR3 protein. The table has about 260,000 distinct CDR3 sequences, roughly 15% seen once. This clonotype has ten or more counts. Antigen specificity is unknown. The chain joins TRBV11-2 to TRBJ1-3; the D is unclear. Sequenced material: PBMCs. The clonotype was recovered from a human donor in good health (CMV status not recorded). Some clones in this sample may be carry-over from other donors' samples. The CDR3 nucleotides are TGTGCCAGCAGCCAGACCCGGACTGCCCGATCGGACACCATATATTTT. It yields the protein CASSQTRTARSDTIYF. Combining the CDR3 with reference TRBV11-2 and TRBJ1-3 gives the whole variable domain EAGVAQSPRYKIIEKRQSVAFWCNPISGHATLYWYQQILGQGPKLLIQFQNNGVVDDSQLPKDRFSAERLKGVDSTLKIQPAKLEDSAVYLCASSQTRTARSDTIYFGEGSWLTVV.